The 18 T cell receptor beta chains below come from one sample, sequenced in a study of radiotherapy plus CTLA-4 blockade in lung cancer. Only in-frame clones appear in the TCRdb table, and some are missing; sequencing was by immunoSEQ multiplex PCR. Counted here are tens of thousands of clones, roughly 84% occurring once; the ten biggest clones make up around a quarter. This specimen was peripheral blood, taken from a patient treated with radiotherapy plus ipilimumab. The receptors were gathered from a human donor with non-small cell lung cancer whose response to radiotherapy plus ipilimumab could not be evaluated.

There are a few counts of this clone. V usage is TRBV28 and J usage is TRBJ2-7; 8 nucleotides align to TRBD2. The CDR3 is 18 amino acids. The V segment lost 5 bases and the J segment 0 bases; nucleotides outside the gene matches: 15. Germline V gene data show CDR1 as MDHEN and CDR2 as SYDVKM. CDR3: CASSKPGLVVPRSYEQYF. The CDR3 DNA is TGTGCCAGCAGTAAACCGGGACTAGTTGTCCCTCGCTCCTACGAGCAGTACTTC.

The CDR3: CASSLGSPRGNQPQHF. The CDR3 DNA reads TGTGCCAGCAGTTTAGGTTCCCCCCGGGGCAATCAGCCCCAGCATTTT. This sequence joins TRBV27 and TRBJ1-5; D remains ambiguous. The CDR3 spans 16 residues. Germline CDR1 reads MNHEY; CDR2 reads SMNVEV (reference sequence). Trimming pared 2 bases from V and 2 bases from J, leaving 13 bases between.

The chain recombines TRBV7-2 with TRBJ2-2; 8 bases align to TRBD1. Germline trimming cut 6 bases from V and 5 bases from J; bases unmatched to any gene: 14. The CDR3 is 17 amino acids. CDR1 is SGHTA, CDR2 FQGNSA, per germline. The CDR3 protein is CASSRPQGAIRTGELFF. The CDR3 coding sequence is TGTGCCAGCAGTCGCCCGCAGGGGGCGATCAGAACCGGGGAGCTGTTTTTT.

V gene TRBV5-4 combines with J gene TRBJ2-4; TRBD1 aligns across 8 bases. Germline-derived CDR1 and CDR2 are SGHNT and YYREEE (reference sequence). V lost 4 bases to trimming and J lost 4 bases; unmatched junction nucleotides: 7. The CDR3 loop spans 15 amino acids. In DNA form, the CDR3 reads TGTGCCAGCAGCCTCGGGACAGGAGGGAAAAACATTCAGTACTTC. This codes for CASSLGTGGKNIQYF.

CDR3 bases: TGTGCCAGTAGTATCCTAATTGCGCGGAGCGGCTCGTGGGCAGATACGCAGTATTTT. This codes for CASSILIARSGSWADTQYF. The V call is TRBV19, the J call TRBJ2-3, with a possible D match to TRBD2 (5 bases). CDR1 and CDR2 from the germline V gene are LNHDA and SQIVND (reference sequence). Trimming removed 3 bases at V and 4 bases at J, with 26 bases between. The CDR3 length is 19 residues.

A remark on this clone: This specimen includes other DNA sequences encoding the same CDR3. The chain employs TRBV25-1 and TRBJ2-5, with D perhaps TRBD1 (5 bases). V was shortened by 6 bases and J by 6 bases, with 17 bases between the two germline ends. The germline gives CDR1 MGHDK, CDR2 SYGVNS. The CDR3 totals 14 residues. CDR3 residues: CASSDRTGRKTQYF. DNA of the CDR3: TGTGCCAGCAGCGACAGAACAGGCCGGAAGACCCAGTACTTC.

V usage is TRBV28 and J usage is TRBJ1-1; no reliable D call. The germline gives CDR1 MDHEN, CDR2 SYDVKM. The CDR3 extends over 11 amino acids. V gave up 8 bases and J gave up 11 bases, with 15 bases separating them. As DNA, the CDR3 is TGTGCCAGCGGAGGGCCTCGGACGGCTTTCTTT. Residues: CASGGPRTAFF.

The chain combines TRBV19 with TRBJ2-1; 7 nucleotides agree with TRBD2. The V and J ends lost 4 bases and 2 bases, in that order; junction bases with no gene match: 8. CDR1 LNHDA and CDR2 SQIVND come from the germline V gene (reference sequence). The CDR3 runs to 16 residues. The CDR3 loop reads CASSTFAGETYNEQFF. Written as DNA, the CDR3 is TGTGCCAGTAGTACCTTCGCGGGAGAAACCTACAATGAGCAGTTCTTC.

J is TRBJ1-5 and V is TRBV6-6; the match to TRBD1 covers 9 bases. CDR1 and CDR2 from the germline V gene are MNHNY and SVGAGI (reference sequence). This CDR3 has 16 amino acids. The trim removed 2 bases at V and 6 bases at J, leaving 8 bases unmatched. The CDR3: CASSYPPGQGSQPQHF. CDR3 in DNA: TGTGCCAGCAGTTACCCCCCGGGACAGGGAAGTCAGCCCCAGCATTTT.

This chain joins TRBV6-1 and TRBJ2-4; no clear D. V was cut by 0 bases and J by 8 bases, with 17 bases left in between. Germline lookup yields CDR1 MNHNS and CDR2 SASEGT. This CDR3 spans 16 amino acids. CDR3 residues: CASSEAGLVYRDIQYF. In DNA, the CDR3 is TGTGCCAGCAGTGAAGCGGGTTTGGTTTACCGGGACATTCAGTACTTC.

The V call is TRBV10-3, the J call TRBJ1-3, with 8 bases lining up with TRBD1. J lost 4 bases, V lost 6 bases, and 11 bases had no gene match. The CDR3 totals 16 residues. The germline V gene encodes CDR1 ENHRY and CDR2 SYGVKD. CDR3 sequence (DNA): TGTGCCATCAGGCCCGGACAGGGTCCGAGGGGAAACACCATATATTTT. This gives the protein CAIRPGQGPRGNTIYF.

The CDR3 loop reads CASSPQTSGATGELFF. Written as DNA, the CDR3 is TGTGCCAGCAGTCCTCAGACTAGCGGGGCTACCGGGGAGCTGTTTTTT. The chain links TRBV9 to TRBJ2-2; TRBD2 agrees at 11 bases. This CDR3 region has 16 residues. Germline loops: CDR1 SGDLS, CDR2 YYNGEE. V lost 5 bases and J lost 5; bases outside the gene matches: 8.

The chain carries TRBV5-1 and TRBJ1-2, with D maybe TRBD1 (6 bases). Between the trimmed V and J ends, which lost 0 bases and 8 bases, there was a span of 11 bases. There are 13 residues in the CDR3. Germline CDR1 and CDR2: SGHRS and YFSETQ. The CDR3 sequence is CASSLAGVRGYTF. The CDR3 DNA reads TGCGCCAGCAGCTTGGCAGGGGTGAGGGGCTACACCTTC.

The chain uses TRBV28 and TRBJ2-4; 9 bases line up with TRBD1. This CDR3 is built from 15 residues. V shed 6 bases, J shed 1 base, and the junction held 4 bases outside the gene matches. CDR1 is MDHEN, CDR2 SYDVKM, per germline. CDR3 region: CASSTGGAAKNIQYF. The DNA for the CDR3 is TGTGCCAGCAGCACAGGGGGCGCCGCCAAAAACATTCAGTACTTC.

V usage is TRBV18 and J usage is TRBJ2-5; 9 bases are shared with TRBD2. The last part of the DNA fits TRBJ2-7 better; the J call may be wrong. The CDR3 has 17 amino acids. Germline CDR1 reads KGHSH; CDR2 reads LQKENI. The CDR3 protein is CASSPLPSVAGVDEQYF. CDR3 DNA: TGTGCCAGCTCACCACTACCCAGTGTAGCGGGAGTAGACGAGCAGTACTTC.

This chain links TRBV7-3 with TRBJ2-3; D may be TRBD2 (6 bases). CDR3 length: 18 amino acids. Trimming left V 5 bases short and J 0 bases short, with 21 bases between. Germline CDR1 and CDR2: SGHTA and FQGTGA. The CDR3 spells CASSLMSRGKTSTDTQYF. In DNA, the CDR3 is TGTGCCAGCAGCCTCATGTCCCGGGGGAAAACTAGCACAGATACGCAGTATTTT.

This rearrangement joins TRBV5-6 to TRBJ1-2; 8 nucleotides line up with TRBD1. The germline V gene has CDR1 SGHDT and CDR2 YYEEEE. Germline trimming cut 3 bases from V and 4 bases from J; bases unmatched to any gene: 8. The CDR3 is 15 amino acids. CDR3 sequence (DNA): TGTGCCAGCAGCTCCACTCGACAGGGGAGCTATGGCTACACCTTC. Translation: CASSSTRQGSYGYTF.

The rearrangement joins TRBV6-5 to TRBJ2-1; D is perhaps TRBD2 (6 bases). Germline lookup yields CDR1 MNHEY and CDR2 SVGAGI. Trimming pared 6 bases from V and 7 bases from J, leaving 13 bases between. The CDR3 covers 13 residues. The chain's CDR3 is CASSGSVENEQFF. The DNA for the CDR3 is TGTGCCAGCAGCGGGAGCGTCGAAAATGAGCAGTTCTTC.